These 15 T cell receptor beta chains were all obtained from the same sample, sequenced in a study of regulatory T cells in long-lasting Graves disease. As to time point: newly diagnosed GD, antithyroid drugs for less than 3 months. The TCR library was made from RNA extracted from PBMCs. The TCR beta library used iRepertoire HTBI primers with Arm-PCR amplification of CDR3. Via MiXCR, TCRdb re-called the multiplex PCR reads, giving one row per CDR3 protein. The repertoire includes about 540,000 distinct CDR3 sequences, around an eighth of them detected once, and roughly a tenth sits in the top ten. The same sample was also used in a study of T cells in Graves' hyperthyroidism and ophthalmopathy.

The sequencing here drew on peripheral blood mononuclear cells (PBMCs), taken at new diagnosis, from a patient treated with antithyroid drugs. The receptor source for this set is a man aged 30-40 years with Graves disease.

The J gene is TRBJ2-5, the V gene TRBV29-1, with D possibly TRBD2 on 5 matching bases. Germline lookup yields CDR1 SQVTM and CDR2 ANQGSEA. V gave up 3 bases and J gave up 4 bases, with 15 bases separating them. The CDR3 consists of 14 residues. The CDR3 region is CSVEASGPRETQYF. The CDR3 nucleotides read TGCAGCGTTGAGGCGAGCGGTCCACGAGAGACCCAGTACTTC.

On this clonotype: At one boundary the junction diverges from the germline segment, which might be a read error. J is TRBJ2-7 and V is TRBV7-9; 7 bases match TRBD2. Per the germline V gene, CDR1 is SEHNR and CDR2 is FQNEAQ (reference sequence). This CDR3 comprises 16 residues. Written as DNA, the CDR3 is TGTGCCAGCAGCTGGGAGCGGGACTACCCCATCTACAAGCAGTACTTC. It encodes CASSWERDYPIYKQYF.

The chain carries TRBV5-4 and TRBJ2-3, with 7 bases that match TRBD2. Germline CDR1 is SGHNT and CDR2 is YYREEE (reference sequence). CDR3 size: 16 residues. Trimming cost V 0 bases and J 2 bases; bases outside gene matches: 6. The DNA of the CDR3 is TGTGCCAGCAGCTTGGGGCTAGCGGAGATCACAGATACGCAGTATTTT. Its translation is CASSLGLAEITDTQYF.

This chain links TRBV11-2 with TRBJ2-5; 10 nucleotides line up with TRBD2. The CDR3 extends over 15 amino acids. CDR1 is SGHAT, CDR2 FQNNGV, per germline. The V and J ends lost 5 bases and 4 bases, in that order; junction bases with no gene match: 7. The DNA of the CDR3 is TGTGCCAGCAGCCCGACGGGACTAGCGTCAGAGACCCAGTACTTC. Its translation is CASSPTGLASETQYF.

This clonotype was counted at least ten times. The CDR3 coding sequence is TGTGCCAGCGGATCCGGGATTTCCGAGCAGTACTTC. It codes for CASGSGISEQYF. The chain employs TRBV28 and TRBJ2-7; D might be TRBD2 (5 bases). Per germline, CDR1 MDHEN and CDR2 SYDVKM. V shed 8 bases and J shed 6 bases, with 14 bases lying between them. This CDR3 comprises 12 residues.

This clonotype was counted at least ten times. This chain connects TRBV28 to TRBJ1-5, with TRBD1 matching 8 bases. J lost 4 bases, V lost 5 bases, and 7 bases had no gene match. Germline V gene sequence: CDR1 MDHEN, CDR2 SYDVKM. This CDR3 spans 15 amino acids. The CDR3, as DNA: TGTGCCAGCAGTCGACAGGGGAGGAGAAATCAGCCCCAGCATTTT. Its translation is CASSRQGRRNQPQHF.

This clonotype was observed a handful of times. This chain uses TRBV24-1 with TRBJ1-2; no firm D call. The V gene lost 2 bases and the J gene lost 1 base, with 10 bases spanning the gap. The CDR3 is made up of 15 amino acids. The germline V gene has CDR1 KGHDR and CDR2 SFDVKD. The CDR3 protein is CATSDSSGVNYGYTF. CDR3 coding DNA: TGTGCCACCAGTGATTCGTCAGGAGTTAACTATGGCTACACCTTC.

In its sample, this clonotype was seen many times. The chain is built from TRBV11-2 and TRBJ1-5, with D uncertain. This CDR3 comprises 13 residues. V shed 5 bases and J shed 4 bases, with 9 bases lying between them. Germline loops: CDR1 SGHAT, CDR2 FQNNGV. The CDR3 reads CASSPGRNQPQHF. The CDR3 coding sequence is TGTGCCAGCAGCCCTGGACGGAATCAGCCCCAGCATTTT.

Comments on this clonotype: A far larger clone is one base from this, pointing to a likely read error. The chain recombines TRBV12-3 or TRBV12-4 with TRBJ1-5; D possibly corresponds to TRBD1 (5 bases). The CDR3 totals 13 residues. V dropped 6 bases and J dropped 3 bases, with 9 bases sitting between them. The CDR3 is CASSAGTNQPQHF. In nucleotides, the CDR3 is TGTGCCAGCAGCGCCGGGACCAATCAGCCCCAGCATTTT.

This clonotype was seen ten or more times. The rearrangement uses TRBV6-1 and TRBJ2-2, with TRBD1 matching over 12 bases. The CDR3 runs 18 residues. J was trimmed by 4 bases and V by 2 bases; bases with no gene match: 8. Germline assignment: CDR1 MNHNS and CDR2 SASEGT. The CDR3 DNA follows: TGTGCCAGCAGTGAACCTGACGGGACAGGGGGCGTCACCGGGGAGCTGTTTTTT. It encodes CASSEPDGTGGVTGELFF.

The chain employs TRBV13 and TRBJ2-1; 10 bases match TRBD2. V was clipped by 2 bases and J by 8 bases; unmatched bases: 9. Germline V CDR1 and CDR2: PRHDT, FYEKMQ (reference sequence). There are 16 residues in the CDR3. The DNA for the CDR3 is TGTGCCAGCAGCTTAAGTTCTAGCGGGAGAGGCGATGAGCAGTTCTTC. Amino acid sequence: CASSLSSSGRGDEQFF.

In its sample, this clonotype was seen many times. V is TRBV27 and J is TRBJ2-7; TRBD2 agrees at 9 bases. CDR1 and CDR2 from the germline V gene are MNHEY and SMNVEV (reference sequence). V gave up 5 bases and J gave up 4 bases; unmatched junction bases: 15. The CDR3 has 17 amino acids. CDR3 sequence (DNA): TGTGCCAGCAGTCCAACATGGGCGGGAGGGCCGTTGTACGAGCAGTACTTC. This codes for CASSPTWAGGPLYEQYF.

The chain joins TRBV14 to TRBJ1-4; tentatively, D is TRBD1 (5 bases). The germline V gene has CDR1 SGHDN and CDR2 FVKESK. V was shortened by 0 bases and J by 7 bases, with 12 bases between the two germline ends. The CDR3 is made up of 15 amino acids. CDR3 in amino acids: CASSQDTGGGEKLFF. Here the CDR3 DNA reads TGTGCCAGCAGCCAAGATACGGGGGGAGGTGAAAAACTGTTTTTT.

This clonotype was counted at least ten times. The rearrangement joins TRBV7-8 to TRBJ2-3; the match to TRBD2 covers 8 bases. The V and J ends lost 5 bases and 6 bases, in that order; junction bases with no gene match: 10. The CDR3 spans 15 residues. CDR1 is SGHVS, CDR2 FQNEAQ, per germline. CDR3 residues: CASSMSGSGGDTQYF. Here the CDR3 DNA reads TGTGCCAGCAGCATGAGCGGGAGTGGGGGCGATACGCAGTATTTT.

This clonotype has a count of ten or more. The chain is built from TRBV11-2 and TRBJ2-7, with 7 bases lining up with TRBD1. The length of the CDR3 is 13 residues. Germline V gene data show CDR1 as SGHAT and CDR2 as FQNNGV. V lost 10 bases to trimming and J lost 5 bases; unmatched junction nucleotides: 11. The DNA of the CDR3 is TGTGCCACTCTCCAACAGGGGATCCACGAGCAGTACTTC. It translates to CATLQQGIHEQYF.